This T cell receptor beta chain was obtained from a study of T cell repertoires in cytomegalovirus infection. Across the whole study: Indicated by public TCR beta signatures were CMV infection and matching HLA type.

In TCRdb, the reads were re-called with MiXCR into one record per CDR3 protein. The data contain about 57,000 distinct CDR3 sequences, over 20% of them singletons. The CDR3 runs to 13 residues. CDR1 and CDR2 from the germline V gene are SEHNR and FQNEAQ (reference sequence). V was cut by 3 bases and J by 6 bases, with 11 bases left in between. Remarks on this clonotype: Antigen unknown.

The study's findings and limits: The response measured ex vivo was dominated by TCR beta clonotypes (HLA-C-restricted and CMV-specific).

Material: CD8+ T cells from cultured PBMCs, obtained from culture after CMV antigen stimulation. V is TRBV7-9 and J is TRBJ1-2; D remains unclear. The receptor's source is a human donor in good health (CMV status not recorded). Some clones in this sample may be carry-over from other donors' samples. The CDR3 spells CASSFTRPDGYTF. The CDR3 region has the DNA TGTGCCAGCAGCTTCACGCGTCCTGATGGCTACACCTTC.